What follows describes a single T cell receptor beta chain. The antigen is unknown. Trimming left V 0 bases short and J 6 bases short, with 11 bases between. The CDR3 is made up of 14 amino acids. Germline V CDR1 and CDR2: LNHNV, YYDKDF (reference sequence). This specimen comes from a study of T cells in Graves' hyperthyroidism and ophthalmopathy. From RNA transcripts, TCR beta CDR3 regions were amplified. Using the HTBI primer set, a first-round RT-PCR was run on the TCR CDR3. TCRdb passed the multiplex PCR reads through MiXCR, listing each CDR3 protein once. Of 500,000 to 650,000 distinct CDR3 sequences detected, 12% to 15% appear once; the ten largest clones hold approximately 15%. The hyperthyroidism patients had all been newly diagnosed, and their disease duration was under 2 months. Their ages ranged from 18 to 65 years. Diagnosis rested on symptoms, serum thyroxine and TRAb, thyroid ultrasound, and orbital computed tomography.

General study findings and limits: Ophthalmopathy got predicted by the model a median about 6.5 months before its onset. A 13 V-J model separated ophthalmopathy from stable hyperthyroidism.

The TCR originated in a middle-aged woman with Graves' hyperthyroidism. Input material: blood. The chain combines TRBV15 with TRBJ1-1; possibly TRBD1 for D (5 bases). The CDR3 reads CATSRDTTVSEAFF. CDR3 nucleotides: TGTGCCACCAGCAGAGACACGACAGTTTCTGAAGCTTTCTTT.